The rows below give T cell receptor beta chains drawn from one sample of a study of long-term antiretroviral therapy in people with HIV. Profiling relied on immunoSEQ multiplex PCR, and the TCRdb table lists in-frame clones only, not all of them. In the table there are about 24,000 clones, 65% to 90% of which are singletons. This specimen was unsorted PBMCs, taken at the start of antiretroviral therapy, before treatment. These receptor sequences come from a young woman with HIV. The CDR3 runs from the conserved cysteine through the conserved F or W. The order of the fields is V gene, CDR3 length, D gene, J gene, clone size, CDR3 DNA, CDR3 protein. A D gene is named only where the DNA matches it firmly. Clone size is stated in some rows and not others, as once, few, many or a class when expanded.

V: TRBV6-5
length: 14
D: TRBD1
J: TRBJ2-7
size: large
DNA: TGTGCCAGCAGGCAGGGGGACAGAACCTACGAGCAGTACTTC
CDR3: CASRQGDRTYEQYF

V: TRBV6-6
length: 15
D: TRBD2
J: TRBJ2-7
size: NA
DNA: TGTGCCAGCAGTTACTCGGTAGCGGGGGGCTACGAGCAGTACTTC
CDR3: CASSYSVAGGYEQYF

V: TRBV5-1
length: 18
D: TRBD2
J: TRBJ2-3
size: NA
DNA: TGCGCCAGCAGCTTGGAGATCGGACTAGCGGGGGGCACAGATACGCAGTATTTT
CDR3: CASSLEIGLAGGTDTQYF

V: TRBV10-1
length: 15
D: NA
J: TRBJ1-1
size: NA
DNA: TGCGCCAGCAGTTACCGCTCCGGGACATACACTGAAGCTTTCTTT
CDR3: CASSYRSGTYTEAFF

V: TRBV25-1
length: 15
D: TRBD1
J: TRBJ1-3
size: NA
DNA: TGTGCCAGCACCATAGCAGGGACAGCTGGAAACACCATATATTTT
CDR3: CASTIAGTAGNTIYF

V: TRBV5-1
length: 15
D: NA
J: TRBJ2-2
size: NA
DNA: TGCGCCAGCAGGACAGACGGGACGAACACCGGGGAGCTGTTTTTT
CDR3: CASRTDGTNTGELFF

V: TRBV6-6
length: 11
D: NA
J: TRBJ2-3
size: few
DNA: TGTGCCAGCAGTTACGCAGATACGCAGTATTTT
CDR3: CASSYADTQYF

V: TRBV10-3
length: 13
D: NA
J: TRBJ1-6
size: NA
DNA: TGTGCCATGGGGAGATCTCTGGATTCACCCCTCCACTTT
CDR3: CAMGRSLDSPLHF

V: TRBV29-1
length: 11
D: NA
J: TRBJ1-1
size: NA
DNA: TGCAGCGCCTTAGGGGTGACTGAAGCTTTCTTT
CDR3: CSALGVTEAFF

V: TRBV28
length: 15
D: TRBD1
J: TRBJ1-3
size: few
DNA: TGTGCCAGCAGTGCGGCCGGGACAGGGGGAAACACCATATATTTT
CDR3: CASSAAGTGGNTIYF

V: TRBV7-2
length: 14
D: TRBD1
J: TRBJ2-7
size: NA
DNA: TGTGCCAGCAGCCCGGGGACAGGGGCCTACGAGCAGTACTTC
CDR3: CASSPGTGAYEQYF

V: TRBV19
length: 14
D: TRBD1
J: TRBJ1-5
size: NA
DNA: TGTGCCAGTAGTGCGACAGGGGGTAATCAGCCCCAGCATTTT
CDR3: CASSATGGNQPQHF

V: TRBV9
length: 14
D: NA
J: TRBJ1-2
size: NA
DNA: TGTGCCAGCAGCGTAGGGACAGCGTTGAATGGCTACACCTTC
CDR3: CASSVGTALNGYTF

V: TRBV7-2
length: 14
D: NA
J: TRBJ1-1
size: once
DNA: TGTGCCAGCAGCTTAACCGGGGCTAACACTGAAGCTTTCTTT
CDR3: CASSLTGANTEAFF

V: TRBV5-1
length: 13
D: NA
J: TRBJ2-7
size: NA
DNA: TGCGCCAGCAGCAAGACGGGAACCTACGAGCAGTACTTC
CDR3: CASSKTGTYEQYF

V: TRBV2
length: 14
D: NA
J: TRBJ1-6
size: once
DNA: TGTGCCAGCAGTGAAGGACCGGAGAATTCACCCCTCCACTTT
CDR3: CASSEGPENSPLHF

V: TRBV27
length: 16
D: NA
J: TRBJ2-1
size: NA
DNA: TGTGCCAGCAGTCCCCCCGGACGGTTGACGTACAATGAGCAGTTCTTC
CDR3: CASSPPGRLTYNEQFF

V: TRBV6-5
length: 13
D: NA
J: TRBJ2-1
size: NA
DNA: TGTGCCAGCAGTCCCCCGGGGGTCGATGAGCAGTTCTTC
CDR3: CASSPPGVDEQFF

V: TRBV27
length: 15
D: TRBD2
J: TRBJ2-7
size: few
DNA: TGTGCCAGCAGTTTAAGGAGCGGGAGTTTCCACGAGCAGTACTTC
CDR3: CASSLRSGSFHEQYF

V: TRBV7-9
length: 15
D: NA
J: TRBJ2-1
size: NA
DNA: TGTGCCAGCAGCTCCCGGGACTCCGGCTACAATGAGCAGTTCTTC
CDR3: CASSSRDSGYNEQFF

V: TRBV7-6
length: 16
D: TRBD2
J: TRBJ2-3
size: NA
DNA: TGTGCCAGCAGCTTCACTAGCGGGGGGGCCGGAGATACGCAGTATTTT
CDR3: CASSFTSGGAGDTQYF

V: TRBV6-5
length: 13
D: NA
J: TRBJ1-5
size: NA
DNA: TGTGCCAGCAAGGGGATGGGCGGAGGGCCCCAGCATTTT
CDR3: CASKGMGGGPQHF